This TCR beta chain was retrieved from a study of shared clonotypes between healthy human individuals. At a deep level, the assay was run. TCRdb's table, derived via immunoSEQ multiplex PCR, lists solely in-frame clones and lacks some. The sample includes about 1,800,000 clones, 85% to 95% of them seen just once. Germline CDR1 and CDR2: MNHEY and SVGAGI. The CDR3 loop spans 14 amino acids. Trimming left V 0 bases short and J 5 bases short, with 7 bases between. About this clone: This CDR3 is also generated by other DNA sequences in the sample.

CD45RO-negative, CCR7-selected cells formed the naive CD8 fraction, which excluded terminally differentiated effector memory CD45RA+ cells. The donors were all Caucasian adults (living in Nashville, Tennessee). The chain recombines TRBV6-5 with TRBJ2-2; no definite D call. The sequenced material came from naive CD8+ T cells sorted from blood. This receptor was obtained from a man aged 18 to 30 in good health. The CDR3 DNA reads TGTGCCAGCAGTTACTCTATAGGGACCGGGGAGCTGTTTTTT. It encodes CASSYSIGTGELFF.